Each of the 30 T cell receptor beta chains below was sequenced from the same sample in a study of identical twins. TCRdb called the 5' RACE reads again in MiXCR, with one record for every CDR3 protein. In the table there are over 600,000 distinct CDR3 sequences, about 20% of which are singletons. These records were also assigned to another study, of T cells expressing NK-cell markers.

Specimen: PBMCs. The receptors come from a young woman in good health.

This clonotype was observed a few times. The rearrangement uses TRBV3-1 and TRBJ2-1, with TRBD1 as a possible D gene (6 bases). The CDR3 is 15 amino acids. CDR1 is LGHDT and CDR2 is YNNKEL in the germline V gene (reference sequence). With 2 bases removed from V and 5 bases from J, the gap between germline ends came to 13 bases. This chain's CDR3 is CASSQLGGLDNEQFF. The CDR3 coding sequence is TGTGCCAGCAGCCAACTAGGGGGTTTGGACAATGAGCAGTTCTTC.

This clonotype was counted a few times. V gene TRBV24-1 combines with J gene TRBJ2-1, with a tentative D call TRBD1 (6 bases). Trimming cost V 4 bases and J 7 bases, with 10 bases left between them. This CDR3 comprises 13 residues. The V gene's germline CDR1 is KGHDR and CDR2 SFDVKD. CDR3 sequence (DNA): TGTGCCACCAGTGACCCTGACAGGAATGAGCAGTTCTTC. Translated, it gives CATSDPDRNEQFF.

A single count supports this clonotype. V gene TRBV11-2 combines with J gene TRBJ1-2, with D unresolved. Germline V gene lookup returns CDR1 SGHAT and CDR2 FQNNGV. V shed 1 base and J shed 10 bases, with 4 bases lying between them. The CDR3 totals 10 residues. The CDR3 nucleotides are TGTGCCAGCAGCTTAGCCGTCTACACCTTC. Its translation is CASSLAVYTF. Filled out from reference TRBV11-2 and TRBJ1-2, the complete variable domain reads EAGVAQSPRYKIIEKRQSVAFWCNPISGHATLYWYQQILGQGPKLLIQFQNNGVVDDSQLPKDRFSAERLKGVDSTLKIQPAKLEDSAVYLCASSLAVYTFGSGTRLTVV.

This clonotype occurred a few times. The chain joins TRBV5-1 to TRBJ2-2; 7 bases agree with TRBD2. V lost 2 bases to trimming and J lost 0 bases; unmatched junction nucleotides: 7. The length of the CDR3 is 17 residues. Germline CDR1 is SGHRS and CDR2 is YFSETQ. The CDR3, as DNA: TGCGCCAGCAGCTTCTGGGGAGGGCGAACGAACACCGGGGAGCTGTTTTTT. This gives the protein CASSFWGGRTNTGELFF.

The sample holds one count of this clonotype. V and J are TRBV3-1 and TRBJ2-7; 8 bases are a match to TRBD2. V lost 6 bases to trimming and J lost 6 bases; unmatched junction nucleotides: 7. Germline CDR1 and CDR2: LGHDT and YNNKEL (reference sequence). The CDR3 is 13 amino acids. The CDR3 DNA is TGTGCCAGCAGGCCGGGGGGGGGAGCCGAGCAGTACTTC. Its translation is CASRPGGGAEQYF.

V gene TRBV11-2 combines with J gene TRBJ2-3; possibly TRBD2 for D (6 bases). Per germline, CDR1 SGHAT and CDR2 FQNNGV. This CDR3 has 16 amino acids. Trimming took 0 bases from V and 9 from J, leaving 19 bases between them. The CDR3 DNA reads as TGTGCCAGCAGCTTAGAGGCGGCGGGGACTGACAAGACGCAGTATTTT. Translated: CASSLEAAGTDKTQYF.

V and J are TRBV5-1 and TRBJ2-7; 10 nucleotides agree with TRBD2. Germline CDR1 reads SGHRS; CDR2 reads YFSETQ. This CDR3 contains 16 residues. Germline trimming cut 3 bases from V and 2 bases from J; bases unmatched to any gene: 8. CDR3 nucleotides: TGCGCCAGCAGCTCCCTAACTAGCGGGGAGCCCTACGAGCAGTACTTC. This gives the protein CASSSLTSGEPYEQYF.

The chain recombines TRBV7-8 with TRBJ2-7, with TRBD2 matching 10 bases. The V segment lost 4 bases and the J segment 0 bases; nucleotides outside the gene matches: 15. Germline V gene data show CDR1 as SGHVS and CDR2 as FQNEAQ. This CDR3 is 19 amino acids long. CDR3 bases: TGTGCCAGCAGCTCCTTTTTGGATAGCGGGAGGTGTAGCTCCTACGAGCAGTACTTC. Translation gives CASSSFLDSGRCSSYEQYF. Variable domain in full (rest from reference TRBV7-8 and TRBJ2-7): GAGVSQSPRYKVAKRGQDVALRCDPISGHVSLFWYQQALGQGPEFLTYFQNEAQLDKSGLPSDRFFAERPEGSVSTLKIQRTQQEDSAVYLCASSSFLDSGRCSSYEQYFGPGTRLTVT.

The rearrangement links TRBV20-1 to TRBJ1-1, with D perhaps matching TRBD1 (6 bases). The CDR3 runs to 13 residues. The V end lost 1 base, the J end lost 1 base, and 7 bases lay between the germline ends. Germline CDR1 and CDR2: DFQATT and SNEGSKA (reference sequence). In DNA form, the CDR3 reads TGCAGTGCTAGAGCAGGGGCGAACACTGAAGCTTTCTTT. The encoded protein is CSARAGANTEAFF.

This clonotype was recorded many times. This chain connects TRBV11-2 to TRBJ2-1, with D hard to call. The CDR3 is made up of 17 amino acids. The V gene's germline CDR1 is SGHAT and CDR2 FQNNGV. V gave up 2 bases and J gave up 5 bases, with 19 bases separating them. CDR3 sequence reads: CASSLHIRHSKNNEQFF. As DNA, the CDR3 is TGTGCCAGCAGCTTACATATTAGGCACAGTAAAAACAATGAGCAGTTCTTC.

The V and J genes are TRBV27 and TRBJ2-2; 7 nucleotides agree with TRBD1. The J segment lost 3 bases and the V segment lost 0 bases, leaving 4 bases of the junction unmatched. Looked up from germline, CDR1 is MNHEY and CDR2 is SMNVEV (reference sequence). The CDR3 is 16 amino acids. Written as DNA, the CDR3 is TGTGCCAGCAGTTTATCGACAGGGCTTTACACCGGGGAGCTGTTTTTT. Translating it yields CASSLSTGLYTGELFF.

This chain connects TRBV20-1 to TRBJ1-2, with D possibly TRBD1 on 5 matching bases. The CDR3 length is 13 residues. Trimming pared 0 bases from V and 4 bases from J, leaving 9 bases between. CDR1 and CDR2 (germline): DFQATT, SNEGSKA (reference sequence). CDR3 sequence reads: CSAREQTAYGYTF. The CDR3 region has the DNA TGCAGTGCTAGAGAACAGACAGCCTATGGCTACACCTTC.

The CDR3, as DNA: TGTGCCAGCAGACTCTTACAGGGTGCAACCGGGGAGCTGTTTTTT. This translates into CASRLLQGATGELFF. The chain combines TRBV6-1 with TRBJ2-2, with D maybe TRBD1 (6 bases). The CDR3 length is 15 residues. V was pared by 6 bases and J by 5 bases, with 16 bases between. Germline lookup yields CDR1 MNHNS and CDR2 SASEGT.

J is TRBJ2-3 and V is TRBV5-1; the match to TRBD2 covers 9 bases. CDR3 size: 14 residues. With 2 bases clipped from V and 5 bases from J, the junction kept 3 bases outside the gene matches. In germline, CDR1 is SGHRS, CDR2 YFSETQ. The CDR3 loop reads CASSLPSGEDTQYF. The CDR3 DNA reads TGCGCCAGCAGCTTACCTAGCGGGGAAGATACGCAGTATTTT.

This clonotype showed up many times. This sequence joins TRBV10-3 and TRBJ2-7; 7 positions match TRBD1. This CDR3 has 13 amino acids. J gave up 4 bases and V 6 bases, and 6 bases lay outside the gene matches. Germline CDR1 and CDR2: ENHRY and SYGVKD. The CDR3 nucleotides read TGTGCCATCAGAGGGACAGCCCTTTACGAGCAGTACTTC. Translated: CAIRGTALYEQYF.

This clonotype was detected a few times. This chain links TRBV19 with TRBJ1-1; D unresolved. CDR1 LNHDA and CDR2 SQIVND come from the germline V gene (reference sequence). The CDR3 totals 14 residues. Trimming pared 3 bases from V and 3 bases from J, leaving 11 bases between. The chain's CDR3 is CASSIGSPYTEAFF. CDR3 in DNA: TGTGCCAGTAGTATTGGATCTCCTTACACTGAAGCTTTCTTT.

This clonotype occurred a few times. This chain links TRBV10-3 with TRBJ2-2; 9 bases line up with TRBD1. The V and J ends lost 11 bases and 5 bases, in that order; junction bases with no gene match: 12. Germline V CDR1 and CDR2: ENHRY, SYGVKD. This CDR3 is built from 15 residues. The CDR3 region is CAVRTGEEETGELFF. The CDR3 region has the DNA TGTGCCGTTAGGACAGGGGAAGAAGAAACCGGGGAGCTGTTTTTT.

This clonotype was counted many times. The genes are TRBV5-1 and TRBJ2-7; 7 bases line up with TRBD1. The CDR3 is 13 residues long. V dropped 3 bases and J dropped 1; count of bases not matched to a gene: 1. The germline V gene encodes CDR1 SGHRS and CDR2 YFSETQ. The CDR3 coding sequence is TGCGCCAGCAGCTCACAGGGGTCCTACGAGCAGTACTTC. Its protein is CASSSQGSYEQYF.

This clonotype was counted between two and nine times. V gene TRBV5-1 combines with J gene TRBJ2-3; either TRBD1 or TRBD2 may fit D (5 bases each). V lost 9 bases, J lost 4 bases, and 18 bases lay in between. The CDR3 spans 14 residues. CDR1 and CDR2 (germline): SGHRS, YFSETQ. The CDR3 DNA follows: TGCGCCACTTCCGAGGGCAGGGCGGCAGATACGCAGTATTTT. It translates to CATSEGRAADTQYF.

The V gene is TRBV30, the J gene TRBJ2-1; maybe TRBD1 (6 bases). From germline, CDR1 is GTSNPN and CDR2 SVGIG (reference sequence). The V end lost 4 bases, the J end lost 6 bases, and 13 bases lay between the germline ends. This CDR3 is built from 13 residues. CDR3 amino acids: CAWILGGTNEQFF. In nucleotides, the CDR3 is TGTGCCTGGATACTAGGGGGAACCAATGAGCAGTTCTTC.

The chain carries TRBV29-1 and TRBJ1-1, with TRBD1 identical over 12 bases. V shed 0 bases, J shed 4 bases, and the junction held 6 bases outside the gene matches. Germline V gene lookup returns CDR1 SQVTM and CDR2 ANQGSEA. The CDR3 covers 16 residues. CDR3 region: CSVEEGTGGRFTEAFF. In DNA, the CDR3 is TGCAGCGTTGAAGAGGGGACAGGGGGCCGGTTCACTGAAGCTTTCTTT.

This clonotype has a count of ten or more. V and J are TRBV2 and TRBJ2-1; D is unclear. V was pared by 7 bases and J by 0 bases, with 7 bases between. In germline, CDR1 is SNHLY, CDR2 FYNNEI. This CDR3 comprises 13 residues. CDR3 bases: TGTGCCAGCAAACACGGCTCCTACAATGAGCAGTTCTTC. This codes for CASKHGSYNEQFF.

The chain is built from TRBV12-3 or TRBV12-4 and TRBJ2-1; 11 bases fit TRBD2. The CDR3 has 13 residues. The J segment lost 9 bases and the V segment lost 5 bases, leaving 3 bases of the junction unmatched. The CDR3 protein is CASSRGLAVEQFF. The CDR3 DNA sequence: TGTGCCAGCAGTAGGGGACTAGCGGTTGAGCAGTTCTTC.

This rearrangement joins TRBV7-2 to TRBJ2-3, with TRBD2 matching 9 bases. V was pared by 4 bases and J by 8 bases, with 10 bases of the junction left unmatched. CDR3 length: 15 residues. CDR1 SGHTA and CDR2 FQGNSA come from the germline V gene. CDR3 in DNA: TGTGCCAGCAGCTCCCCAAAGAGCGGGAGGATTACGCAGTATTTT. As protein: CASSSPKSGRITQYF.

This clonotype has only a few counts. This chain joins TRBV3-1 and TRBJ2-7; D is possibly TRBD2 (5 bases). The CDR3 is 14 residues long. Trimming cost V 4 bases and J 2 bases, with 12 bases left between them. Germline assignment: CDR1 LGHDT and CDR2 YNNKEL (reference sequence). This chain's CDR3 is CASSPSGIAYEQYF. In nucleotides, the CDR3 is TGTGCCAGCAGCCCCAGCGGTATAGCCTACGAGCAGTACTTC.

This clonotype was recorded a few times. The chain carries TRBV7-2 and TRBJ2-7, with D maybe TRBD2 (5 bases). The germline V and J ends were trimmed by 1 base and 0 bases, with 10 bases remaining between them. CDR1 SGHTA and CDR2 FQGNSA come from the germline V gene. The CDR3 runs 15 residues. The DNA for the CDR3 is TGTGCCAGCAGCTTAGTTGCGGCGGGCTCCTACGAGCAGTACTTC. Protein product: CASSLVAAGSYEQYF.

This clonotype was picked up many times. V is TRBV7-8 and J is TRBJ2-5, with D possibly matching TRBD1 (6 bases). Germline lookup yields CDR1 SGHVS and CDR2 FQNEAQ. The CDR3 consists of 14 residues. Between the trimmed V and J ends, which lost 4 bases and 4 bases, there was a span of 13 bases. The CDR3 DNA reads as TGTGCCAGCAGCTCTCAGACAGGAGGAGAGACCCAGTACTTC. This codes for CASSSQTGGETQYF.

This clonotype has a handful of counts. The rearrangement joins TRBV6-1 to TRBJ2-1, with D possibly being TRBD2 (6 bases). The CDR3 covers 13 residues. V shed 7 bases and J shed 10 bases, with 17 bases lying between them. Looked up from germline, CDR1 is MNHNS and CDR2 is SASEGT. The CDR3 coding sequence is TGTGCCAGCACCCAATCGAAAGGGAGGGAGCAGTTCTTC. Protein sequence: CASTQSKGREQFF.

V usage is TRBV27 and J usage is TRBJ2-6; D gene unclear. Germline V gives CDR1 MNHEY, CDR2 SMNVEV (reference sequence). V was shortened by 5 bases and J by 0 bases, with 8 bases between the two germline ends. This CDR3 has 15 amino acids. CDR3 sequence (DNA): TGTGCCAGCAGTCTGCTGAGCTCTGGGGCCAACGTCCTGACTTTC. Translating gives CASSLLSSGANVLTF.

A word on this clonotype: The conserved phenylalanine or tryptophan is not found at the CDR3 terminus, so this likely reflects a read error. The genes are TRBV5-1 and TRBJ1-2, with D possibly TRBD1 on 5 matching bases. V gave up 4 bases and J gave up 7 bases, with 14 bases separating them. Germline assignment: CDR1 SGHRS and CDR2 YFSETQ. CDR3 length equals 13 residues. CDR3 coding DNA: TGCGCCAGCAGCATGGAGGGCCAGGGTGGCTACACCCTC. Protein product: CASSMEGQGGYTL.